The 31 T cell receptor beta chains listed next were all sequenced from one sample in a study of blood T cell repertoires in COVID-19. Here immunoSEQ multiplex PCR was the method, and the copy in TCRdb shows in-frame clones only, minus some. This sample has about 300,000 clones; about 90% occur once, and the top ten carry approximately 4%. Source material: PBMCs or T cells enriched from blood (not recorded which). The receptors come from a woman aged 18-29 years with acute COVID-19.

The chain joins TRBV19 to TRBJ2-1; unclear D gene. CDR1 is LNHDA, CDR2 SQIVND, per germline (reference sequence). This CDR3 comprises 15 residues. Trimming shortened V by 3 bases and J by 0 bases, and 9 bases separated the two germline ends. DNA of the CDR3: TGTGCCAGTAGTATTCTACCGTCCTCCTACAATGAGCAGTTCTTC. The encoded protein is CASSILPSSYNEQFF.

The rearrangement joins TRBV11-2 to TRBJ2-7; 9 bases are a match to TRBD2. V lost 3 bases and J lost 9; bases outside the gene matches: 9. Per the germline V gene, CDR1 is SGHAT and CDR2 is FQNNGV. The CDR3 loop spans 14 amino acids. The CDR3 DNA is TGTGCCAGCAGCTTGGCTAGCGGGATCCAGAGGCAGTACTTC. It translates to CASSLASGIQRQYF.

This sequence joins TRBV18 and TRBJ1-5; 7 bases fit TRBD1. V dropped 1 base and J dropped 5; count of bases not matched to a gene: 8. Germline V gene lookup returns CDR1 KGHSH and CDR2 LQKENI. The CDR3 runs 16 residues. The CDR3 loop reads CASSPRAGGGDQPQHF. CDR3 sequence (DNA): TGTGCCAGCTCACCACGCGCAGGGGGAGGCGATCAGCCCCAGCATTTT. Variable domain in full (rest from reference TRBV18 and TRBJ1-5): NAGVMQNPRHLVRRRGQEARLRCSPMKGHSHVYWYRQLPEEGLKFMVYLQKENIIDESGMPKERFSAEFPKEGPSILRIQQVVRGDSAAYFCASSPRAGGGDQPQHFGDGTRLSIL.

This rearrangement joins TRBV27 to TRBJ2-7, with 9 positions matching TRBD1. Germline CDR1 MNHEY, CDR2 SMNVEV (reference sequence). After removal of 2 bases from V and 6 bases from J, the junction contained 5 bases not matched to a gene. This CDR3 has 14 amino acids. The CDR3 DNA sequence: TGTGCCAGCAGTTTAAGACAGGGGGTAGGCGAGCAGTACTTC. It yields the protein CASSLRQGVGEQYF.

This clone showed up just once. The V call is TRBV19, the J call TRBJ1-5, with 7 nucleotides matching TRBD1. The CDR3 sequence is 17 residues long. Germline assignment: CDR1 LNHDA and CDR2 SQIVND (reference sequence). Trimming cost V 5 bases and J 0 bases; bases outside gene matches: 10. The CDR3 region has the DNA TGTGCCAGTAGTGCGTCCCCGGCAGGGGGTAGCAATCAGCCCCAGCATTTT. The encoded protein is CASSASPAGGSNQPQHF. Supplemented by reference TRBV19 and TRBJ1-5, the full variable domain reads DGGITQSPKYLFRKEGQNVTLSCEQNLNHDAMYWYRQDPGQGLRLIYYSQIVNDFQKGDIAEGYSVSREKKESFPLTVTSAQKNPTAFYLCASSASPAGGSNQPQHFGDGTRLSIL.

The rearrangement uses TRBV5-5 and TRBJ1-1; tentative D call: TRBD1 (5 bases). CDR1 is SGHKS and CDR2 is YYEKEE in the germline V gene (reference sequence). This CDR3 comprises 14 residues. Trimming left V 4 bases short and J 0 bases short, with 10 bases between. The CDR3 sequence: CASSPRQLNTEAFF. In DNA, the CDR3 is TGTGCCAGCAGCCCTCGACAGTTGAACACTGAAGCTTTCTTT.

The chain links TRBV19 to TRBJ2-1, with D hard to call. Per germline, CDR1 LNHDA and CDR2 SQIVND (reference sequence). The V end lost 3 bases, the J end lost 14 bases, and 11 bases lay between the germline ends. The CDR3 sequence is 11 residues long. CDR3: CASSIAVIEFF. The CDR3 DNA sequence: TGTGCCAGTAGTATTGCGGTAATCGAGTTCTTC.

The CDR3 here is CAISPGTGVHEQYF. CDR3 bases: TGTGCCATCAGTCCCGGGACAGGGGTCCACGAGCAGTACTTC. The rearrangement joins TRBV10-3 to TRBJ2-7; 10 bases are a match to TRBD1. V trimming: 5 bases; J trimming: 5 bases; junction bases outside the gene matches: 6. This CDR3 comprises 14 residues. Germline V CDR1 and CDR2: ENHRY, SYGVKD.

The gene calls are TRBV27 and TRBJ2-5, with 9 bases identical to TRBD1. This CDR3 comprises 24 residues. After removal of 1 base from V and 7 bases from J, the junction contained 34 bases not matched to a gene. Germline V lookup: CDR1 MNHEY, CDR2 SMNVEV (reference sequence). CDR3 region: CASSLLSINYPHRGLSFRGGTQYF. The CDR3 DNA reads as TGTGCCAGCAGTTTATTATCGATCAACTACCCCCACAGGGGGCTATCATTTCGTGGAGGGACCCAGTACTTC.

CDR3 DNA: TGTGCCACCAGCCTGTCGGGAGCGTCCTACAATGAGCAGTTCTTC. This encodes CATSLSGASYNEQFF. The chain uses TRBV15 and TRBJ2-1; a weak D match, TRBD2 (6 bases). CDR1 and CDR2 (germline): LNHNV, YYDKDF (reference sequence). This CDR3 comprises 15 residues. Trimming left V 5 bases short and J 1 base short, with 12 bases between. Complete variable domain (other parts from reference TRBV15 and TRBJ2-1): DAMVIQNPRYQVTQFGKPVTLSCSQTLNHNVMYWYQQKSSQAPKLLFHYYDKDFNNEADTPDNFQSRRPNTSFCFLDIRSPGLGDTAMYLCATSLSGASYNEQFFGPGTRLTVL.

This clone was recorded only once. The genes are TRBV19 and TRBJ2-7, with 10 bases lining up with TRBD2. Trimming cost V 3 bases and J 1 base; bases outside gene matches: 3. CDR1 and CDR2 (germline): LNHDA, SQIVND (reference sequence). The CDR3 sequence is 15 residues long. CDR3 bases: TGTGCCAGTAGTATCGCTAGCGGGAGTTCCTACGAGCAGTACTTC. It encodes CASSIASGSSYEQYF.

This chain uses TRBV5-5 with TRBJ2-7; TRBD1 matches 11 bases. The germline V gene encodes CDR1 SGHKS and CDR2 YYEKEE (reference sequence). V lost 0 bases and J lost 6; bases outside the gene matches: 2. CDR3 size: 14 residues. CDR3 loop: CASSLGTGGLEQYF. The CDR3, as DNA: TGTGCCAGCAGCTTGGGGACAGGGGGCCTCGAGCAGTACTTC.

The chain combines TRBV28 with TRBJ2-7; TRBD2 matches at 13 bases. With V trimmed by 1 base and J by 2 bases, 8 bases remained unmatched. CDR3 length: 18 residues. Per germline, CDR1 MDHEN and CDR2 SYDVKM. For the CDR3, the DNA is TGTGCCAGCAGTTTATCTGGACTAGCGGGAGATGGGACCTACGAGCAGTACTTC. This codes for CASSLSGLAGDGTYEQYF.

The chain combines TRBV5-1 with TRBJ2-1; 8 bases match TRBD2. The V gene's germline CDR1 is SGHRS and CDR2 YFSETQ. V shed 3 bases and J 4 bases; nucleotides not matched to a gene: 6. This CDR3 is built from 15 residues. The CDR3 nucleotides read TGCGCCAGCAGCTCCGCTAGCGGGCCTTACAATGAGCAGTTCTTC. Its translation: CASSSASGPYNEQFF.

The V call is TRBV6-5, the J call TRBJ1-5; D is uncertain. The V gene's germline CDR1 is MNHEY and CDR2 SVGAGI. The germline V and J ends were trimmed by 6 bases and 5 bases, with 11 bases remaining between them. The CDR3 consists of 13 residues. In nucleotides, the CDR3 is TGTGCCAGCAGCCACCAGCGGGATCAGCCCCAGCATTTT. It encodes CASSHQRDQPQHF.

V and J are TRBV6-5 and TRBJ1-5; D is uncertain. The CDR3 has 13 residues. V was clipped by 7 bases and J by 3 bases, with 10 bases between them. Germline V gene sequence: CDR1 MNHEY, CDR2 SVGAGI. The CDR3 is CASTQFYNQPQHF. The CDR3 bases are TGTGCCAGCACCCAGTTTTACAATCAGCCCCAGCATTTT.

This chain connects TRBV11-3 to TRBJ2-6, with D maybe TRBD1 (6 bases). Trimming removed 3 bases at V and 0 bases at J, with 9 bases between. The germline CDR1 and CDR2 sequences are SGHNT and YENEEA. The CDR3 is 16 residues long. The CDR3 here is CASSFGQTSGANVLTF. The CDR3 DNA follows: TGTGCCAGCAGCTTCGGACAGACCTCTGGGGCCAACGTCCTGACTTTC.

This CDR3 reads CASSLGQGGGYTF. The CDR3 bases are TGTGCCAGCAGCTTGGGCCAGGGAGGTGGCTACACCTTC. This chain uses TRBV5-8 with TRBJ1-2; perhaps TRBD1 as D (5 bases). CDR3 length equals 13 residues. V was clipped by 0 bases and J by 7 bases, with 10 bases between them. Germline CDR1 SGHTS, CDR2 YDEGEE. The full variable domain, rest sourced from reference TRBV5-8 and TRBJ1-2, is EAGVTQSPTHLIKTRGQQATLRCSPISGHTSVYWYQQALGLGLQFLLWYDEGEERNRGNFPPRFSGRQFPNYSSELNVNALELEDSALYLCASSLGQGGGYTFGSGTRLTVV.

The CDR3 bases are TGCGCCAGCGACAGGGGCTCTGGGGCCAACGTCCTGACTTTC. Protein product: CASDRGSGANVLTF. The gene calls are TRBV5-1 and TRBJ2-6; 8 nucleotides line up with TRBD1. The CDR3 contains 14 residues. The J segment lost 0 bases and the V segment lost 7 bases, leaving 0 bases of the junction unmatched. The V gene's germline CDR1 is SGHRS and CDR2 YFSETQ.

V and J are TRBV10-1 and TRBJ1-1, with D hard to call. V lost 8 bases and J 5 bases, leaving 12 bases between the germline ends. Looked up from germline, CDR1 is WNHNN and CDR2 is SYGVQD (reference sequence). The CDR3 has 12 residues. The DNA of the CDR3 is TGCGCCAGCTTATATAGAGGGACTGAAGCTTTCTTT. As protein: CASLYRGTEAFF.

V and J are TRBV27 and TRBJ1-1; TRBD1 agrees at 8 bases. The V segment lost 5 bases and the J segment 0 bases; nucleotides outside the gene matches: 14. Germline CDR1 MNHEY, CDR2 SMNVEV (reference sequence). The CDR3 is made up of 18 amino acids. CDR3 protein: CASSPQPTGVGLNTEAFF. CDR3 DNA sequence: TGTGCCAGCAGTCCCCAACCGACAGGGGTGGGATTGAACACTGAAGCTTTCTTT.

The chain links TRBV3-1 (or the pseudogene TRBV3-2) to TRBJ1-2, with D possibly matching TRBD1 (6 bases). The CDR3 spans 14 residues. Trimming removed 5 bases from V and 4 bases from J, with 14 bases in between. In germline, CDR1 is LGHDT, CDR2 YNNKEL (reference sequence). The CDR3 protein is CASSSSTGSYGYTF. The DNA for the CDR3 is TGTGCCAGCAGCTCTTCCACAGGGAGCTATGGCTACACCTTC.

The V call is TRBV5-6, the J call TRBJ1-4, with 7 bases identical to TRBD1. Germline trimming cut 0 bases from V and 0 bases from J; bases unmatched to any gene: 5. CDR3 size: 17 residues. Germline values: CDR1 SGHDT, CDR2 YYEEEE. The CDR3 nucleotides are TGTGCCAGCAGCTTGGGGCTAGGGGGCACAACTAATGAAAAACTGTTTTTT. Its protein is CASSLGLGGTTNEKLFF.

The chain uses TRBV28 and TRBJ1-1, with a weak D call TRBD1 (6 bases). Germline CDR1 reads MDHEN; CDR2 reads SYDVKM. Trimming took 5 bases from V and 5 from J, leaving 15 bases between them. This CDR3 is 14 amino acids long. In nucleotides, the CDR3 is TGTGCCAGCAGTCTTCCCCAGGGGATTACTGAAGCTTTCTTT. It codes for CASSLPQGITEAFF.

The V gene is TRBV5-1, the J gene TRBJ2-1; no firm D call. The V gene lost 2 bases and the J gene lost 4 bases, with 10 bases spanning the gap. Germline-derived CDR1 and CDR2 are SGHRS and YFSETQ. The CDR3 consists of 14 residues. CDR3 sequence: CASSLGALYNEQFF. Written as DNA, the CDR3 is TGCGCCAGCAGCTTAGGAGCGCTTTACAATGAGCAGTTCTTC.

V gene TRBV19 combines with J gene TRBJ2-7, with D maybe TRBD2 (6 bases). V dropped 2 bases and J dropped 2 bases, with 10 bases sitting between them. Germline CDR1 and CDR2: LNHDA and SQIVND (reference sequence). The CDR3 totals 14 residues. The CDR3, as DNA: TGTGCCAGTAGTATACAGCGGGCTCCCTACGAGCAGTACTTC. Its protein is CASSIQRAPYEQYF.

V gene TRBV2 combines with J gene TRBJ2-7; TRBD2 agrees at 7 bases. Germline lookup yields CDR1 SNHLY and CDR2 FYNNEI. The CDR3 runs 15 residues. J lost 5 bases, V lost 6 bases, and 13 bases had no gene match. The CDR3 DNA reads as TGTGCCAGCAGGCCCCCCTGGGACTATAACCACGAGCAGTACTTC. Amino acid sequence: CASRPPWDYNHEQYF.

CDR3 protein: CASSLEGRYGQFF. In DNA form, the CDR3 reads TGTGCCAGCAGTTTAGAGGGTCGGTATGGGCAGTTCTTC. J is TRBJ2-1 and V is TRBV27; D may be TRBD2 (5 bases). Germline V gives CDR1 MNHEY, CDR2 SMNVEV (reference sequence). The germline V and J ends were trimmed by 2 bases and 12 bases, with 14 bases remaining between them. CDR3 length: 13 amino acids.

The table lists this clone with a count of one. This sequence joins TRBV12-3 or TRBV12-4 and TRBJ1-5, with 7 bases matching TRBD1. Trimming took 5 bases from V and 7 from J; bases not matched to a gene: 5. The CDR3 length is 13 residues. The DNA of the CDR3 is TGTGCCAGCAGTGAGGGGGCCGGGCAGCCCCAGCATTTT. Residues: CASSEGAGQPQHF.

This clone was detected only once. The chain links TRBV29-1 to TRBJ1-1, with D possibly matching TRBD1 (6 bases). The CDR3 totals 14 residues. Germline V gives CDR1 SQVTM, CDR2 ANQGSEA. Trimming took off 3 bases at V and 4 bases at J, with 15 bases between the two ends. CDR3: CSVEYREGGTEAFF. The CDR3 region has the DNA TGCAGCGTTGAGTACAGGGAAGGGGGCACTGAAGCTTTCTTT.

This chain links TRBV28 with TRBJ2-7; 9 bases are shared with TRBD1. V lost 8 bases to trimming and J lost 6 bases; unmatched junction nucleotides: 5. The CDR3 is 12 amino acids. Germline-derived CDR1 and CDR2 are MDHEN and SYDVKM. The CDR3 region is CASRRQGGEQYF. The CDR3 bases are TGTGCCAGCCGACGACAGGGGGGCGAGCAGTACTTC.